This record concerns one T cell receptor beta chain sequence. This entry belongs to a study of STAT5B mutations in CD4+ large granular lymphocyte leukemia. In the authors' methods: Lowest detectable productive clonotype frequency was 2.59 x 10-5. Sequenced by immunoSEQ multiplex PCR; TCRdb stores in-frame clones only, minus some. For V, J and clone size, that table is used; D and trimming come from the DNA. This table holds more than 30,000 clones, 65% to 70% found once. The sequencing sample was made of CD4+ T cells from blood buffy coats. This TCR derives from a human donor in good health.

CDR3 sequence: CASTPKVAGRGYTF. CDR3 nucleotides: TGTGCCAGCACCCCGAAAGTGGCAGGCCGTGGCTACACCTTC. V and J are TRBV7-2 and TRBJ1-2; D not resolved. Germline V gives CDR1 SGHTA, CDR2 FQGNSA. This CDR3 comprises 14 residues. Trimming stripped 7 bases from V and 7 bases from J, with 19 bases between.